This TCR beta chain was retrieved from a study of blood T cell repertoires in COVID-19 (dated by TCRdb to between 2020 and 2021). Looking at the study overall: Samples from collaborators originated in the United States, Italy and Spain and spanned both the acute and convalescent phases of COVID-19. The samples were drawn from two sources: the first 160 participants of the ongoing ImmuneRACE study, and fewer than 1,500 subjects contributed by 6 global collaborators. The dataset comprised deeply sampled blood TCRbeta repertoires from subjects exposed to, actively infected with, or recovered from COVID-19. A freely available public database, intended as a resource for researchers studying the immune response to SARS-CoV-2, is where the repertoires were released. The prospective study material was composed of cDNA or gDNA derived from T cells, B-cell-depleted T cells, or PBMCs. The sample metadata nearly always contained a de-identified subject ID, COVID-19 status, age in years and sex. Where available, HLA class I and class II types were taken from metadata supplied by the sample provider and were not determined by assay-based typing. The investigation overall reported the following: The amount of clinical and demographic metadata varied by source and participant and was provided uncurated.

A note on this clone: The antigen this receptor binds is unknown. Within one base of it there is no much larger clone, and no base qualities were kept.

CDR3 length: 17 amino acids, cysteine to phenylalanine. The sequence is cut down to CDR3 DNA, 51 bases in frame from base 1. The V and J ends are trimmed by 3 bases and 0 bases, leaving 14 bases between them. Looking up the germline V gene yields CDR1 SNHLY and CDR2 FYNNEI. TCRbeta CDR3 regions were amplified from genomic DNA using the immunoSEQ Assay, a bias-controlled multiplex PCR. The authors' pipeline ran thus. The number of nucleated cells in each sample was estimated from the amplification of reference gene primers within the assay. To quantify the absolute abundance of each unique TCRbeta CDR3 rearrangement, sequence reads were collapsed and filtered. For each sample, productive Simpson clonality was calculated by taking the square root of Simpson's diversity index across productive rearrangements. In its TCRdb copy, this immuneACCESS table keeps in-frame sequences only and misses some clones. Where compared with another copy, unresolved V genes explain less than half of these, and the others have no known cause. Clone size and V and J calls were adopted from that table, with D and trimming inferred from the DNA. The sample table holds about 130,000 clones, of which approximately 89% were seen once. Approximately 3.3% of the sample comes from the top ten.

Each collaborating institution followed its own protocols to collect whole blood in K2EDTA tubes. For TCRbeta analysis, collaborators shipped samples in one of three forms: frozen whole blood, isolated PBMCs, or DNA extracted from either of those sample types. The sample comprised peripheral blood. This receptor chain uses TRBV2 and TRBJ2-2; D gene: possibly TRBD2, on 6 matching bases. The sequence was obtained from a woman between 55 and 75 years old with acute or convalescent COVID-19. In nucleotide form, the sequence is TGTGCCAGCAGTGACCCACGGGGCGGGGCGAACACCGGGGAGCTGTTTTTT. It is translated as CASSDPRGGANTGELFF.